What follows describes a single TCR beta chain. The CDR3 loop spans 13 amino acids. Germline-derived CDR1 and CDR2 are SGHAT and FQNNGV. Trimming cost V 1 base and J 2 bases, with 5 bases left between them. Per the original methods: Researchers report that nucleated cell counts were estimated from reference gene primer amplification. Data came from immunoSEQ multiplex PCR; TCRdb stores just in-frame clones and leaves some out. V and J calls and clone size are as listed in that table; D and trimming were resolved from the DNA. The sample lists about 200,000 clones, 94% occurring once. The data belong to a study of blood T cell repertoires in COVID-19. One Seattle source followed patients from active infection through their disease course.

Specimen: peripheral blood. The rearrangement links TRBV11-2 to TRBJ1-2; D remains unclear. This receptor was obtained from a man younger than 40 with COVID-19, enrolled during active disease. The chain's CDR3 is CASSLGANYGYTF. DNA of the CDR3: TGTGCCAGCAGCTTAGGGGCAAACTATGGCTACACCTTC. Together with reference TRBV11-2 and TRBJ1-2, the CDR3 gives the full variable domain: EAGVAQSPRYKIIEKRQSVAFWCNPISGHATLYWYQQILGQGPKLLIQFQNNGVVDDSQLPKDRFSAERLKGVDSTLKIQPAKLEDSAVYLCASSLGANYGYTFGSGTRLTVV.